What follows is one T cell receptor beta chain and its context. The sample belongs to a study of cytomegalovirus exposure and HLA in healthy donors. Germline CDR1 MNHNS, CDR2 SASEGT. The CDR3 contains 15 residues. Unmatched junction bases numbered 10, after V lost 6 bases and J lost 2 bases. With 60 Vbeta and 13 Jbeta primers, the PCR was carried out. Source study methods: Later work found tens of millions of unique TCR beta chains, with some 11 million shared. This table comes from immunoSEQ multiplex PCR, and its TCRdb copy is limited to in-frame clones, with some not included. The DNA was the basis for D and trimming; V, J and clone size are from that table. The sample has about 61,000 clones, around 72% seen once; the top ten hold roughly 51%.

V and J are TRBV6-1 and TRBJ2-7; 7 nucleotides match TRBD1. The source of this sequence is a man in his fifties or sixties in good health and CMV-seropositive. The sample consisted of PBMCs. CDR3 residues: CASSRLRGTAYEQYF. The CDR3, as DNA: TGTGCCAGCAGCAGACTCAGGGGGACAGCCTACGAGCAGTACTTC.